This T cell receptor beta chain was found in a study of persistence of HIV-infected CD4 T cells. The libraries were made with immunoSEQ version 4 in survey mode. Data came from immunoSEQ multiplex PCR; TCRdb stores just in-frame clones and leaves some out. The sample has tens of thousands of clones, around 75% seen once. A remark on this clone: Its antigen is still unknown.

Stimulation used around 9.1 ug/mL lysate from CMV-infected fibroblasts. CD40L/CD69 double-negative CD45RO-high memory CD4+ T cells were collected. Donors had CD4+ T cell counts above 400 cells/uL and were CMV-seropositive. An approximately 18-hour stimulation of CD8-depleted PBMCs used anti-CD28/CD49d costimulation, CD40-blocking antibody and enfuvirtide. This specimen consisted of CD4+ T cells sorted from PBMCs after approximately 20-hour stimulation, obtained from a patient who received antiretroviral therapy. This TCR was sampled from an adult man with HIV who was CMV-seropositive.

Written as DNA, the CDR3 is TGTGCCAGCAGTTTCTCAGGTAGGAATCAGCCCCAGCATTTT. Protein product: CASSFSGRNQPQHF. The chain is built from TRBV28 and TRBJ1-5, with D uncertain. V lost 3 bases and J lost 4, with 10 bases in between. Germline V gene data show CDR1 as MDHEN and CDR2 as SYDVKM. The CDR3 is 14 residues long.